This record concerns one T cell receptor beta chain sequence. The sample comes from a study of blood T cell repertoires in COVID-19. Study in general: The origin of the acute and convalescent COVID-19 samples was the United States, Italy and Spain.

Using immunoSEQ multiplex PCR, the repertoire was profiled, and TCRdb retains in-frame clones only, with some absent. Of hundreds of thousands of clones in the sample, about 83% were seen once. Source material: peripheral blood. This TCR was recovered from a woman aged 50 to 65 who had recovered from COVID-19.

CDR3 DNA: TGTGCCAGCTCACCTTCTATAGGCACAGGGATCACAGATACGCAGTATTTT. Translation: CASSPSIGTGITDTQYF. This chain connects TRBV18 to TRBJ2-3; tentative D call: TRBD1 (6 bases). This CDR3 contains 17 residues. Germline V lookup: CDR1 KGHSH, CDR2 LQKENI. V lost 3 bases, J lost 2 bases, and 18 bases lay in between.